The next 22 T cell receptor beta chains were all read from a single sample in a study of blood T cells in healthy people across ages. The authors ran a second PCR of roughly 6 to 12 cycles using a sample-barcoded 5' primer and a J-beta primer mix. MiXCR, run by TCRdb on the 5' RACE reads, gives a single entry per CDR3 protein. The sample yields about 830,000 distinct CDR3 sequences, about 59% seen once. Sequencing was done on a sample of blood. The receptors originated from a man under 40 in good health.

This rearrangement joins TRBV6-5 to TRBJ2-7; D is perhaps TRBD1 (6 bases). Per the germline V gene, CDR1 is MNHEY and CDR2 is SVGAGI. With 0 bases removed from V and 4 bases from J, the gap between germline ends came to 13 bases. The CDR3 extends over 15 amino acids. The CDR3 sequence: CASSYSDRQAYEQYF. CDR3 DNA: TGTGCCAGCAGTTACTCGGACAGACAAGCATACGAGCAGTACTTC.

This clonotype appeared once. One junction end disagrees with the germline gene, perhaps due to a read error. The chain employs TRBV2 and TRBJ2-3; possibly TRBD1 for D (6 bases). Germline V lookup: CDR1 SNHLY, CDR2 FYNNEI. The CDR3 spans 13 residues. Here the CDR3 DNA reads TGTGCCAGCTACAGGGTGGGGGCAGATGCGCAGTATTTT. Protein: CASYRVGADAQYF.

The chain recombines TRBV4-1 with TRBJ1-4; the D is unclear. CDR1 and CDR2 from the germline V gene are MGHRA and YSYEKL. The germline V and J ends were trimmed by 4 bases and 0 bases, with 12 bases remaining between them. This CDR3 is 16 amino acids long. This chain's CDR3 is CASSPRLSATNEKLFF. CDR3 in DNA: TGCGCCAGCAGCCCCCGTCTGAGCGCAACTAATGAAAAACTGTTTTTT.

The V call is TRBV5-1, the J call TRBJ2-7; D remains ambiguous. The tail of the sequence fits TRBJ2-5 better, so the J call may be wrong. The germline gives CDR1 SGHRS, CDR2 YFSETQ. CDR3 length: 15 amino acids. The CDR3 region has the DNA TGCGCCAGCAGCTTGGGAGGCAGATTGGAAGAGACCCAGTACTTC. Amino acids: CASSLGGRLEETQYF.

This clonotype came up a few times. The chain combines TRBV12-3 or TRBV12-4 with TRBJ2-1, with D perhaps TRBD1 (7 bases). The CDR3 loop spans 15 amino acids. V lost 7 bases to trimming and J lost 4 bases, with 17 bases between them. As DNA, the CDR3 is TGTGCCAGCACATTGGGGGCAGGGGGGTACAATGAGCAGTTCTTC. The encoded protein is CASTLGAGGYNEQFF.

The chain joins TRBV21-1 to TRBJ2-3; the table's D call of TRBD1 was not tested on the DNA. TRBV21-1 is annotated as a pseudogene. This CDR3 spans 16 amino acids. The CDR3 spells CASTNGGLFCTDAQYF. In nucleotides, the CDR3 is TGTGCCAGCACAAACGGGGGCCTCTTTTGCACAGATGCGCAGTATTTT.

The V and J genes are TRBV20-1 and TRBJ2-7; 7 bases map to TRBD2. Per germline, CDR1 DFQATT and CDR2 SNEGSKA (reference sequence). The V segment lost 6 bases and the J segment 6 bases; nucleotides outside the gene matches: 11. The CDR3 sequence is 13 residues long. Written as DNA, the CDR3 is TGCAGTGCGTCCGGGACTACCACCTTCGAGCAGTACTTC. Translation gives CSASGTTTFEQYF.

The V gene is TRBV5-1, the J gene TRBJ2-6, with 10 bases that match TRBD1. Germline assignment: CDR1 SGHRS and CDR2 YFSETQ. Trimming at V came to 5 bases and at J to 2 bases, leaving 1 base not matched to a gene. The CDR3 has 15 amino acids. DNA of the CDR3: TGCGCCAGCAGGACAGGGGGCGCTGGGGCCAACGTCCTGACTTTC. Amino acids: CASRTGGAGANVLTF.

The genes are TRBV10-3 and TRBJ2-5, with TRBD2 identical over 10 bases. The junction had 10 bases not matched to a gene; V was cut back by 4 bases and J by 11 bases. Germline V gene data show CDR1 as ENHRY and CDR2 as SYGVKD. The CDR3 is made up of 14 amino acids. The chain's CDR3 is CAISVSGGPPEQYF. CDR3 DNA: TGTGCCATCAGTGTTAGCGGGGGGCCTCCTGAGCAGTACTTC.

The rearrangement uses TRBV7-6 and TRBJ2-7; weak D call: TRBD2 (6 bases). CDR3 length: 13 amino acids. Deletions cut 5 bases from V and 5 bases from J, with 13 bases between. Per germline, CDR1 SGHVS and CDR2 FNYEAQ. The CDR3 DNA is TGTGCCAGCAGCGGGGGGTTAGGTGACGAGCAGTACTTC. Encoded protein: CASSGGLGDEQYF.

The V and J genes are TRBV20-1 and TRBJ2-5, with 12 bases identical to TRBD2. CDR1 and CDR2 from the germline V gene are DFQATT and SNEGSKA (reference sequence). The CDR3 is 15 amino acids. J was trimmed by 2 bases and V by 5 bases; bases with no gene match: 6. CDR3 bases: TGCAGTGCTGTGACTAGCGGGGGTGATCAAGAGACCCAGTACTTC. Its translation is CSAVTSGGDQETQYF.

The rearrangement links TRBV29-1 to TRBJ2-1; either TRBD1 or TRBD2 may fit D (5 bases each). The germline CDR1 and CDR2 sequences are SQVTM and ANQGSEA. V lost 6 bases to trimming and J lost 2 bases, with 14 bases between them. The CDR3 runs 14 residues. For the CDR3, the DNA is TGCAGCGTATCCGGGACCCAAACCTACAATGAGCAGTTCTTC. Translation: CSVSGTQTYNEQFF.

This chain joins TRBV2 and TRBJ2-3; TRBD2 matches at 7 bases. Germline loops: CDR1 SNHLY, CDR2 FYNNEI. This CDR3 is 19 amino acids long. V shed 7 bases and J 0 bases; nucleotides not matched to a gene: 19. The CDR3 protein is CASNWEGPTSNFSTDTQYF. The CDR3 nucleotides read TGTGCCAGCAATTGGGAGGGCCCTACTAGTAATTTCAGCACAGATACGCAGTATTTT.

This sequence joins TRBV20-1 and TRBJ2-1; 7 nucleotides align to TRBD2. This CDR3 contains 15 residues. The trim removed 6 bases at V and 0 bases at J, leaving 8 bases unmatched. The germline V gene encodes CDR1 DFQATT and CDR2 SNEGSKA (reference sequence). The CDR3 bases are TGCAGTGCCGGAACTAGCGCACTCTCCTACAATGAGCAGTTCTTC. Translated: CSAGTSALSYNEQFF.

The CDR3 DNA follows: TGTGCCAGCAGTGAAAAACAGCTCCTGGAGGAGACCCAGTACTTC. Translated: CASSEKQLLEETQYF. The V and J genes are TRBV2 and TRBJ2-5; D is ambiguous. Germline V lookup: CDR1 SNHLY, CDR2 FYNNEI. The CDR3 is 15 residues long. The ends were cut back, 2 bases at V and 5 bases at J, with 15 bases in the middle.

This clonotype came up once. The chain recombines TRBV5-5 with TRBJ2-3, with D perhaps being TRBD1 or TRBD2 (6 bases each). CDR3 length equals 15 residues. Germline V lookup: CDR1 SGHKS, CDR2 YYEKEE (reference sequence). V was pared by 0 bases and J by 4 bases, with 12 bases between. DNA for the CDR3: TGTGCCAGCAGCTTGGGAGCAGGGGAGGCAGATACGCAGTATTTT. This encodes CASSLGAGEADTQYF.

The chain links TRBV20-1 to TRBJ2-2, with 14 bases that match TRBD2. This CDR3 has 14 residues. Germline V gene sequence: CDR1 DFQATT, CDR2 SNEGSKA (reference sequence). Trimming at V came to 6 bases and at J to 5 bases, leaving 2 bases not matched to a gene. For the CDR3, the DNA is TGCAGTGCAAGACTAGCGGGGGGGACCGGGGAGCTGTTTTTT. It specifies CSARLAGGTGELFF.

J is TRBJ1-3 and V is TRBV29-1, with 8 bases matching TRBD1. The J segment lost 2 bases and the V segment lost 7 bases, leaving 4 bases of the junction unmatched. The CDR3 is 13 amino acids. Germline values: CDR1 SQVTM, CDR2 ANQGSEA. The CDR3 loop reads CSGGTGAGNTIYF. The DNA of the CDR3 is TGCAGCGGCGGGACAGGAGCTGGAAACACCATATATTTT.

In its sample, this clonotype was seen a few times. V gene TRBV4-3 combines with J gene TRBJ2-3; D not certain. Between the trimmed V and J ends, which lost 0 bases and 4 bases, there was a span of 20 bases. The CDR3 has 18 residues. Germline V gene data show CDR1 as LGHNA and CDR2 as YSLEER. CDR3 DNA sequence: TGCGCCAGCAGCCAAGATGCTTTAGCAGGTCTCGTCCCAGATACGCAGTATTTT. Translation gives CASSQDALAGLVPDTQYF.

This clonotype has at least ten counts. This chain links TRBV7-2 with TRBJ1-2; 7 bases are a match to TRBD1. CDR1 and CDR2 (germline): SGHTA, FQGNSA. The CDR3 consists of 15 residues. Trimming removed 1 base from V and 5 bases from J; junction bases left unmatched: 7. CDR3 residues: CASSLGIKGAYGYTF. The CDR3 region has the DNA TGTGCCAGCAGCTTAGGGATTAAGGGGGCTTATGGCTACACCTTC.

The rearrangement uses TRBV12-3 or TRBV12-4 and TRBJ2-5; 12 bases are shared with TRBD2. This CDR3 has 15 amino acids. Trimming removed 7 bases from V and 2 bases from J; junction bases left unmatched: 5. In DNA form, the CDR3 reads TGTGCCAGCACCACTAGCGGGGGGCTACAAGAGACCCAGTACTTC. This sequence encodes CASTTSGGLQETQYF.

This clonotype was counted many times. The gene calls are TRBV4-3 and TRBJ2-1; the D gene is possibly TRBD2 (5 bases). The CDR3 covers 16 residues. The V end was cut by 0 bases, the J end by 4 bases, with 13 bases between. Germline V gene lookup returns CDR1 LGHNA and CDR2 YSLEER. The CDR3 region is CASSQDKSGRYNEQFF. The DNA of the CDR3 is TGCGCCAGCAGCCAAGATAAGAGCGGCCGGTACAATGAGCAGTTCTTC.